These T cell receptor beta chains were read from a single sample in a study of blood T cells in healthy people across ages. One entry per CDR3 protein, called by TCRdb with MiXCR from the 5' RACE reads. The profile covers around 800,000 distinct CDR3 sequences, with approximately 24% appearing a single time and roughly 3.1% taken by the ten largest. The same specimen was also included in a second study, on T cells of mothers and their children.

The sequencing input was blood. These receptors originate from a boy aged 5-17 years in good health. The CDR3 runs from the conserved cysteine through the conserved F or W.

>TRBV20-1
CSARAGGGQPQHF
>TRBV20-1
CSANSPGQGGDEQYF
>TRBV9
CASSVAGQANSGNTIYF
>TRBV11-2
CASSPGSWVLETQYF
>TRBV7-9
CASSSKTGPLSSGSREKLFF
>TRBV5-1
CASSAGIKETQYF
>TRBV6-5
CASSYSSSGTSYNEQFF
>TRBV3-1
CASSQNPLDRGVGAFF
>TRBV9
CASSVRGLAGHQETQYF
>TRBV12-3/TRBV12-4
CASSLPGVAKNIQYF
>TRBV4-1
CASSQLFLRQGANYGYTF
>TRBV21-1
CASSQKGQIGGNQPQHF
>TRBV5-1
CASSSLRYTEAFF
>TRBV5-1
CASSHRRGAGETQYF
>TRBV3-1
CASSPWTSGTGELFF
>TRBV2
CASSEMVRGINQPQHF
>TRBV29-1
CSVEPTSEKGNEQFF
>TRBV29-1
CSVEGAFF
>TRBV5-1
CASSQDRGGNSPLHF
>TRBV7-3
CASSPTGTFYNEQFF
>TRBV5-1
CASSWTSGTVNTGELFF
>TRBV29-1
CSVEDFGQGTYF
>TRBV6-6
CASSSGPVLRNTIYF
>TRBV7-2
CASSNRVKTDTQYF
>TRBV28
CASSPATGSYGYTF
>TRBV5-1
CASSLYPEQGDEQYF
>TRBV20-1
CSARVPSGLLWYGYTF
>TRBV6-6
CASRYSVLEQFF
>TRBV28
CASTTRGGTTTYEQYF
>TRBV2
CASIAVSSTDTQYF
>TRBV10-3
CAIREQGAVNTEAFF
>TRBV29-1
CSVPGLAGSSSYNEQFF
>TRBV5-1
CASSPDPGLGQETQYF
>TRBV3-1
CASSHGTGQGQETQYF
>TRBV20-1
CSARDTGSEKLFF
>TRBV28
CASSPDRIQETQYF
>TRBV5-1
CASSGGESSSYGYTF
>TRBV18
CASSPAGNQNIQYF
>TRBV7-8
CASSLVERGLPVETQYF
>TRBV19
CASSIRLAGGINEQFF
>TRBV12-3/TRBV12-4
CASSLVRDTEAFF
>TRBV10-3
CAISAGGASPLHF
>TRBV29-1
CSVAKGRNYGYTF